This T cell receptor (beta chain) originates from a study of T cells in Graves' hyperthyroidism and ophthalmopathy. The CDR3 has 15 amino acids. Germline values: CDR1 SGHKS, CDR2 YYEKEE (reference sequence). V trimming: 2 bases; J trimming: 3 bases; junction bases outside the gene matches: 5. This clonotype was seen ten or more times. Antigen specificity is unknown. Diagnosis of hyperthyroidism was new in patients aged 18 to 65, and its duration was under 2 months. The authors obtained PBMCs from around 10 ml of fresh peripheral blood. The study's findings and limits: Most thyroid clonotypes expanded above 0.001 were also detected in blood.

There were TCR beta CDR3 regions amplified from RNA transcripts. The HTBI primer set was used in a first-round RT-PCR of the TCR CDR3. TCRdb redid the calling of the multiplex PCR reads with MiXCR, one entry per CDR3 protein. Of 300,000 to 400,000 distinct CDR3 sequences in the sample, around 13% were seen once. The chain joins TRBV5-5 to TRBJ2-1; 7 positions match TRBD2. Sample: blood. This TCR derives from a woman aged 30 to 39 with Graves' hyperthyroidism. The chain's CDR3 is CASSFGGSNYNEQFF. CDR3 nucleotide sequence: TGTGCCAGCAGCTTCGGCGGGAGCAACTACAATGAGCAGTTCTTC. Supplemented by reference TRBV5-5 and TRBJ2-1, the full variable domain reads DAGVTQSPTHLIKTRGQQVTLRCSPISGHKSVSWYQQVLGQGPQFIFQYYEKEERGRGNFPDRFSARQFPNYSSELNVNALLLGDSALYLCASSFGGSNYNEQFFGPGTRLTVL.